This TCR beta chain was sequenced for a study of T cell repertoires in cytomegalovirus infection. Across the whole study: In public TCR beta signatures, there were indications of both CMV infection and matching HLA type.

Germline CDR1 is MDHEN and CDR2 is SYDVKM. This CDR3 contains 13 residues. V shed 6 bases and J shed 6 bases, with 14 bases lying between them. TCRdb recomputed calls from the reads with MiXCR, one row per CDR3 protein. The table has roughly 140,000 distinct CDR3 sequences, 20% to 30% seen once. General study findings and limits: Frequencies of public TCR beta families were cumulated, and this identified carriers of CMV plus the relevant HLA. Clonotypes of TCR beta that were HLA-C-restricted and CMV-specific dominated the ex vivo response.

Concerning this clonotype itself: The target antigen is unknown.

The source material was PBMCs. V usage is TRBV28 and J usage is TRBJ1-2; no clear D gene. This TCR was recovered from a human donor in good health (CMV status not recorded). Some clones in this sample may be carry-over from other donors' samples. CDR3 amino acids: CASRRNPIDGYTF. The CDR3 DNA reads TGTGCCAGCAGACGAAATCCTATTGATGGCTACACCTTC.